This T cell receptor beta chain is drawn from a study of response to subunit inactivated influenza vaccine. TCRdb analysed the RT-PCR reads with MiXCR anew, one entry per CDR3 protein. The table includes 450,000 to 550,000 distinct CDR3 sequences, less than 30% detected once. Study-wide results and caveats: Few new T cells, the authors suggested, are recruited by each seasonal influenza vaccination.

As regards this clonotype: Its antigen is unknown.

CDR3 length: 16 residues. J was trimmed by 0 bases and V by 4 bases; bases with no gene match: 3. Germline V gene data show CDR1 as SGHRS and CDR2 as YFSETQ. This rearrangement joins TRBV5-1 to TRBJ2-1, with 11 nucleotides matching TRBD2. The source is a man in his fifties who received an inactivated influenza vaccine. The material sequenced was CD4+ T cells sorted from PBMCs, taken roughly 5 days after vaccination. The CDR3 sequence: CASSPGLADSYNEQFF. In DNA form, the CDR3 reads TGCGCCAGCAGCCCGGGACTAGCGGACTCCTACAATGAGCAGTTCTTC.